This T cell receptor beta chain was documented in a study of blood T cell repertoires in COVID-19. The data were produced by immunoSEQ multiplex PCR, yet TCRdb's version contains in-frame clones alone and is incomplete. This sample has around 200,000 clones, with about 83% found just once. This CDR3 spans 15 amino acids. Per germline, CDR1 DFQATT and CDR2 SNEGSKA (reference sequence). V gave up 3 bases and J gave up 1 base, with 15 bases separating them. The specimen was peripheral blood. This TCR came from a young woman who had recovered from COVID-19. The V gene is TRBV20-1, the J gene TRBJ1-2, with a tentative D call TRBD1 (5 bases). CDR3: CSASTLTGNNYGYTF. The CDR3 bases are TGCAGTGCTAGTACCCTAACAGGAAATAACTATGGCTACACCTTC.